The present T cell receptor beta chain was sequenced within a study of shared clonotypes between healthy human individuals. On this clone: Its antigen is still unknown.

Whole-study findings and limits: Deeper or shallower sequencing was expected to change how clonotypes are shared among donors. Collection of samples was limited to blood; tissue repertoires likely differ. Relative to memory subsets, naive subsets generally showed larger estimated richness.

This table comes from immunoSEQ multiplex PCR, and its TCRdb copy is limited to in-frame clones, with some not included. This table has a few million clones, around 90% appearing once. The donors, healthy adults who were HIV-negative, had experienced no recent acute infections or vaccinations. The germline CDR1 and CDR2 sequences are SGHRS and YFSETQ. This CDR3 spans 14 amino acids. Between the trimmed V and J ends, which lost 2 bases and 1 base, there was a span of 7 bases. The receptor comes from a man between 18 and 29 years old in good health. The chain employs TRBV5-1 and TRBJ1-5, with D hard to call. The specimen sequenced was naive CD4+ T cells sorted from blood. Subset meaning: CD45RA+ positively selected. CDR3 DNA: TGCGCCAGCAGCTTTGGGAAAAGCAATCAGCCCCAGCATTTT. Its translation is CASSFGKSNQPQHF. The variable domain in full, with the rest retrieved from reference TRBV5-1 and TRBJ1-5, is KAGVTQTPRYLIKTRGQQVTLSCSPISGHRSVSWYQQTPGQGLQFLFEYFSETQRNKGNFPGRFSGRQFSNSRSEMNVSTLELGDSALYLCASSFGKSNQPQHFGDGTRLSIL.